What follows describes a single TCR beta chain. What it binds is unknown. A read error may explain this, as a much larger clone is one base away. Profiles of TCR beta VDJ and CDR3 were generated from a genomic DNA template. In TCRdb, the reads were re-called with MiXCR into one record per CDR3 protein. Of about 190,000 distinct CDR3 sequences in the sample, 54% were seen once. This CDR3 is built from 19 residues. Germline lookup yields CDR1 SGHVS and CDR2 FQNEAQ. The entry originates in a study of CD8+CD57+ T cells in acquired aplastic anemia. About the research overall: Sorted CD4+ and CD8+ cells gave an average of roughly 3.3 ug of DNA. Reads per healthy sample averaged about 10.8 million (CD4+) and under 12 million (CD8+).

Study results and caveats: A set of 25 to 30 CD8+ CDR3 sequences was shared between patients and controls, and these sequences appeared highly expressed in patients.

The sequenced sample was sorted CD4+, CD8+, or CD8+CD57+ T cells (not recorded which) from PBMCs. This clonotype was sampled from a human donor in good health, serving as a control. The chain is built from TRBV7-8 and TRBJ1-3; D call uncertain. The CDR3 is CASSLDSPLVTGSGNTVYF. The CDR3 bases are TGTGCCAGCAGCTTAGACTCCCCACTCGTAACGGGCTCTGGAAACACCGTATATTTT.